Shown below are 15 T cell receptor beta chains from a single sample sequenced in a study of a mutant IDH1 vaccine in newly diagnosed glioma. Profiled with immunoSEQ multiplex PCR; TCRdb holds only in-frame clones, not every one. The sample contains about 50,000 clones, 60% to 85% of which appear only once. The time point was: week 47, end of study. With topical imiquimod, each dose of the vaccine consisted of 300 ug of mutant IDH1 20-mer peptide. These receptors lack a known antigen. Specimen: PBMCs, collected from a glioma patient whose treatment included an IDH1 peptide vaccine. The receptors were gathered from a woman between 35 and 50 years old with glioma. Some clones in this sample may be carry-over from other donors' samples.

CDR3 sequence reads: CASRGTGGQETQYF. The CDR3 DNA reads as TGTGCCAGCAGAGGGACAGGGGGCCAAGAGACCCAGTACTTC. The V and J genes are TRBV6-6 and TRBJ2-5; 11 bases match TRBD1. V was clipped by 6 bases and J by 1 base; unmatched bases: 1. The CDR3 has 14 residues. Germline CDR1 is MNHNY and CDR2 is SVGAGI (reference sequence).

This clone was counted a single time. V gene TRBV19 combines with J gene TRBJ1-5; no clear D gene. The CDR3 is 16 residues long. Germline V gene lookup returns CDR1 LNHDA and CDR2 SQIVND (reference sequence). Trimming took off 3 bases at V and 0 bases at J, with 12 bases between the two ends. CDR3 in DNA: TGTGCCAGTAGTATGCGGGGTACGAATAGCAATCAGCCCCAGCATTTT. It codes for CASSMRGTNSNQPQHF.

The chain recombines TRBV10-3 with TRBJ1-6, with D perhaps TRBD1 (5 bases). With 10 bases removed from V and 6 bases from J, the gap between germline ends came to 13 bases. Germline V gene sequence: CDR1 ENHRY, CDR2 SYGVKD. The CDR3 is 13 residues long. Here the CDR3 reads CANRVQGNSPLHF. The CDR3 DNA reads TGTGCCAACCGGGTCCAGGGTAATTCACCCCTCCACTTT.

This clone has just a few counts. J is TRBJ1-5 and V is TRBV11-3, with D hard to call. The CDR3 runs to 16 residues. CDR1 SGHNT and CDR2 YENEEA come from the germline V gene. Trimming cost V 6 bases and J 3 bases, with 18 bases left between them. This CDR3 is CASRGKGGPLNQPQHF. CDR3 nucleotide sequence: TGTGCCAGCAGGGGGAAGGGAGGCCCTCTCAATCAGCCCCAGCATTTT.

DNA for the CDR3: TGTGCCTCCAGGGCTCAAGAGACCCAGTACTTC. It is translated as CASRAQETQYF. This rearrangement joins TRBV30 to TRBJ2-5; TRBD1 might be the D (5 bases). The CDR3 is 11 amino acids. The V gene's germline CDR1 is GTSNPN and CDR2 SVGIG (reference sequence). The V and J ends lost 7 bases and 2 bases respectively, with 8 bases between them.

The rearrangement joins TRBV2 to TRBJ1-2; D is undetermined. Trimming pared 7 bases from V and 4 bases from J, leaving 10 bases between. CDR1 and CDR2 (germline): SNHLY, FYNNEI. This CDR3 is built from 12 residues. Here the CDR3 DNA reads TGTGCCAGCAAAAGGCCTCTCTATGGCTACACCTTC. The encoded protein is CASKRPLYGYTF.

The rearrangement joins TRBV5-1 to TRBJ2-2; 10 bases map to TRBD1. The CDR3 extends over 16 amino acids. Germline CDR1 SGHRS, CDR2 YFSETQ. V lost 2 bases and J lost 4; bases outside the gene matches: 5. CDR3 residues: CASSFIGTGATGELFF. The CDR3 DNA follows: TGCGCCAGCAGCTTTATAGGGACAGGGGCCACCGGGGAGCTGTTTTTT.

The rearrangement joins TRBV4-1 to TRBJ2-5; 12 positions agree with TRBD2. The CDR3 totals 16 residues. Germline-derived CDR1 and CDR2 are MGHRA and YSYEKL. J gave up 5 bases and V 2 bases, and 6 bases lay outside the gene matches. This CDR3 reads CASSQQLAGGLETQYF. In DNA form, the CDR3 reads TGCGCCAGCAGCCAACAACTAGCGGGGGGTTTGGAGACCCAGTACTTC.

The chain uses TRBV7-8 and TRBJ1-1, with D tentatively TRBD1 (5 bases). The CDR3 has 15 residues. V lost 1 base to trimming and J lost 5 bases, with 14 bases between them. CDR1 is SGHVS, CDR2 FQNEAQ, per germline. CDR3 nucleotides: TGTGCCAGCAGCTTAGACCCCCCAGGGCATACTGAAGCTTTCTTT. Amino acids: CASSLDPPGHTEAFF.

The chain couples TRBV5-4 to TRBJ1-1; no reliable D call. The CDR3 totals 13 residues. Trimming left V 2 bases short and J 2 bases short, with 7 bases between. Germline V lookup: CDR1 SGHNT, CDR2 YYREEE (reference sequence). In DNA form, the CDR3 reads TGTGCCAGCAGCTTCCCGCATAACACTGAAGCTTTCTTT. Protein sequence: CASSFPHNTEAFF.

The chain uses TRBV28 and TRBJ2-7; perhaps TRBD2 as D (5 bases). This CDR3 has 12 amino acids. The germline gives CDR1 MDHEN, CDR2 SYDVKM. The V end was cut by 2 bases, the J end by 7 bases, with 9 bases between. The CDR3 DNA reads TGTGCCAGCAGTTTACTCCGAGGGGAGCAGTACTTC. Translated, it gives CASSLLRGEQYF.

The table lists this clone with a count of one. V and J are TRBV2 and TRBJ2-7, with D perhaps TRBD1 (5 bases). From germline, CDR1 is SNHLY and CDR2 FYNNEI. CDR3 length: 14 residues. With 4 bases removed from V and 5 bases from J, the gap between germline ends came to 15 bases. The CDR3 nucleotides are TGTGCCAGCAGTGTCCCAGGGATGGTAAACGAGCAGTACTTC. Its translation: CASSVPGMVNEQYF.

The chain has TRBV29-1 and TRBJ1-2; 7 nucleotides agree with TRBD1. CDR1 and CDR2 from the germline V gene are SQVTM and ANQGSEA. The length of the CDR3 is 12 residues. Germline trimming cut 7 bases from V and 2 bases from J; bases unmatched to any gene: 4. As DNA, the CDR3 is TGCAGCGCCGGGACAGTGAACTATGGCTACACCTTC. This codes for CSAGTVNYGYTF. Filled out from reference TRBV29-1 and TRBJ1-2, the complete variable domain reads SAVISQKPSRDICQRGTSLTIQCQVDSQVTMMFWYRQQPGQSLTLIATANQGSEATYESGFVIDKFPISRPNLTFSTLTVSNMSPEDSSIYLCSAGTVNYGYTFGSGTRLTVV.

The gene calls are TRBV6-1 and TRBJ1-1, with D maybe TRBD1 (5 bases). Trimming shortened V by 0 bases and J by 3 bases, and 11 bases separated the two germline ends. The germline gives CDR1 MNHNS, CDR2 SASEGT. The CDR3 length is 15 residues. CDR3 sequence (DNA): TGTGCCAGCAGTGAAGCAGGGGTTTACGACACTGAAGCTTTCTTT. Its protein product is CASSEAGVYDTEAFF.

The V gene is TRBV9, the J gene TRBJ2-2; no clear D gene. With 0 bases removed from V and 2 bases from J, the gap between germline ends came to 5 bases. The CDR3 sequence is 14 residues long. Germline CDR1 SGDLS, CDR2 YYNGEE. CDR3 residues: CASSVVGNTGELFF. CDR3 DNA: TGTGCCAGCAGCGTAGTCGGAAACACCGGGGAGCTGTTTTTT. The full variable domain, in which reference TRBV9 and TRBJ2-2 provide the parts outside the CDR3, is DSGVTQTPKHLITATGQRVTLRCSPRSGDLSVYWYQQSLDQGLQFLIQYYNGEERAKGNILERFSAQQFPDLHSELNLSSLELGDSALYFCASSVVGNTGELFFGEGSRLTVL.